This passage covers 24 T cell receptor beta chains from one sample sequenced in a study of T-cell reconstitution after alpha-beta-depleted transplantation in children. Using unique molecular identifiers, the investigators prepared the TCRbeta library. TCRdb independently ran MiXCR on the PCR reads; one entry per CDR3 protein. The sample has some 550,000 distinct CDR3 sequences, approximately 20% seen once. Specimen: PBMCs from the stem cell graft donor, collected from the stem cell graft. The source of these receptors is a human donor who donated a stem cell graft to a child with acute lymphoblastic leukemia.

This clonotype was seen only a few times. The J gene is TRBJ1-6, the V gene TRBV20-1; no clear D. This CDR3 is 12 amino acids long. V lost 4 bases, J lost 6 bases, and 7 bases lay in between. The germline gives CDR1 DFQATT, CDR2 SNEGSKA (reference sequence). The CDR3 DNA follows: TGCAGTGCTAAACGGGCTAATTCACCCCTCCACTTT. Translation: CSAKRANSPLHF.

CDR3 in amino acids: CASSSYRAGRGRSGDYEQYF. The CDR3 coding sequence is TGTGCCAGCAGCTCCTACCGGGCAGGGAGAGGAAGGAGCGGAGATTACGAGCAGTACTTC. The chain joins TRBV7-8 to TRBJ2-7; D tentatively reads TRBD1 or TRBD2 (5 bases each). The CDR3 consists of 20 residues. The germline gives CDR1 SGHVS, CDR2 FQNEAQ. The V gene lost 4 bases and the J gene lost 4 bases, with 32 bases spanning the gap.

This clonotype was observed a handful of times. V is TRBV7-8 and J is TRBJ2-1; D remains unclear. The length of the CDR3 is 14 residues. From germline, CDR1 is SGHVS and CDR2 FQNEAQ. Trimming took 3 bases from V and 5 from J, leaving 11 bases between them. DNA for the CDR3: TGTGCCAGCAGCTTGACCGGGCCCCACAATGAGCAGTTCTTC. It encodes CASSLTGPHNEQFF.

This clonotype was recorded many times. J is TRBJ1-1 and V is TRBV12-3 or TRBV12-4; no firm D call. This CDR3 contains 13 residues. V was trimmed by 0 bases and J by 6 bases, leaving 8 bases between them. Written as DNA, the CDR3 is TGTGCCAGCAGTTTAGCGCGAGGGCCTGAAGCTTTCTTT. The encoded protein is CASSLARGPEAFF.

The V and J genes are TRBV20-1 and TRBJ2-3, with TRBD2 matching over 10 bases. The ends lost 5 bases at V and 13 bases at J; junction bases unmatched: 12. CDR1 DFQATT and CDR2 SNEGSKA come from the germline V gene (reference sequence). This CDR3 is built from 13 residues. The CDR3 spells CSAGPNLAGEEYF. The DNA of the CDR3 is TGCAGTGCTGGCCCGAATCTAGCGGGAGAGGAGTATTTT.

This clonotype was detected a few times. V is TRBV10-1 and J is TRBJ1-6; D call uncertain. The CDR3 runs to 13 residues. Looked up from germline, CDR1 is WNHNN and CDR2 is SYGVQD (reference sequence). V dropped 6 bases and J dropped 7 bases, with 10 bases sitting between them. The CDR3 is CASRADMNSPLHF. The CDR3, as DNA: TGCGCCAGCAGAGCCGATATGAATTCACCCCTCCACTTT.

This clonotype was recorded a few times. The V call is TRBV7-9, the J call TRBJ2-1, with 9 bases identical to TRBD1. CDR3 length: 17 amino acids. The trim removed 5 bases at V and 4 bases at J, leaving 12 bases unmatched. Germline V gene sequence: CDR1 SEHNR, CDR2 FQNEAQ (reference sequence). CDR3: CASSPHPRDRAYNEQFF. CDR3 in DNA: TGTGCCAGCAGCCCTCACCCCCGGGACAGGGCATACAATGAGCAGTTCTTC.

This rearrangement joins TRBV16 to TRBJ1-6; TRBD1 matches 8 bases. Trimming at V came to 0 bases and at J to 6 bases, leaving 4 bases not matched to a gene. The CDR3 totals 16 residues. From germline, CDR1 is KGHSY and CDR2 FQNENV. As DNA, the CDR3 is TGTGCCAGCAGCCAATCGACAGGGGCCGCTAATTCACCCCTCCACTTT. This translates into CASSQSTGAANSPLHF.

The chain combines TRBV7-6 with TRBJ2-7; possibly TRBD1 or TRBD2 for D (6 bases each). Germline V CDR1 and CDR2: SGHVS, FNYEAQ. V lost 5 bases, J lost 2 bases, and 16 bases lay in between. The CDR3 has 15 amino acids. CDR3: CASSVGGRRAYEQYF. Written as DNA, the CDR3 is TGTGCCAGCAGCGTAGGGGGGAGGAGAGCCTACGAGCAGTACTTC.

This clonotype showed up just a few times. This chain connects TRBV27 to TRBJ2-7; 11 bases map to TRBD2. The CDR3 is 19 amino acids. Germline values: CDR1 MNHEY, CDR2 SMNVEV (reference sequence). The J segment lost 1 base and the V segment lost 5 bases, leaving 16 bases of the junction unmatched. CDR3 loop: CASSGSGFPRTSGSYEQYF. The CDR3 region has the DNA TGTGCCAGCAGTGGATCAGGATTTCCTAGGACTAGCGGGTCCTACGAGCAGTACTTC.

A few counts support this clonotype. The rearrangement links TRBV6-5 to TRBJ2-2; TRBD2 agrees at 10 bases. Germline CDR1 MNHEY, CDR2 SVGAGI. V was pared by 4 bases and J by 5 bases, with 13 bases of the junction left unmatched. The CDR3 spans 18 residues. The CDR3, as DNA: TGTGCCAGCAGTTCGCTCCCAGGGACTAGCGCGGGGACCGGGGAGCTGTTTTTT. Translating it yields CASSSLPGTSAGTGELFF.

The CDR3, as DNA: TGTGCCAGCAATGTCGCAGATACGCAGTATTTT. Amino acids: CASNVADTQYF. The chain combines TRBV2 with TRBJ2-3; D gene uncertain. Trimming stripped 7 bases from V and 4 bases from J, with 6 bases between. CDR1 and CDR2 from the germline V gene are SNHLY and FYNNEI. This CDR3 contains 11 residues.

CDR3 nucleotides: TGTGCCAGCTCTCCCCGGGACCCCTCCGGTGGGTTGAACACTGAAGCTTTCTTT. Encoded protein: CASSPRDPSGGLNTEAFF. The chain joins TRBV18 to TRBJ1-1, with a weak D call TRBD1 (5 bases). The CDR3 has 18 amino acids. V was cut by 6 bases and J by 0 bases, with 23 bases left in between. CDR1 and CDR2 (germline): KGHSH, LQKENI.

This clonotype was counted a few times. The chain employs TRBV12-3 or TRBV12-4 and TRBJ2-7; D is possibly TRBD1 (5 bases). There are 16 residues in the CDR3. V lost 1 base, J lost 2 bases, and 15 bases lay in between. DNA for the CDR3: TGTGCCAGCAGTTTAGGGTGGCAGGGAAAGACCTACGAGCAGTACTTC. This translates into CASSLGWQGKTYEQYF.

This clonotype has just a few counts. The chain carries TRBV9 and TRBJ2-3; TRBD2 agrees at 7 bases. This CDR3 has 18 amino acids. Germline-derived CDR1 and CDR2 are SGDLS and YYNGEE. V trimming: 2 bases; J trimming: 2 bases; junction bases outside the gene matches: 14. The CDR3 spells CASSVGGLAATYTDTQYF. The CDR3 nucleotides read TGTGCCAGCAGCGTTGGAGGCCTAGCGGCTACCTACACAGATACGCAGTATTTT.

This clonotype was observed once. The chain recombines TRBV10-3 with TRBJ2-1; either TRBD1 or TRBD2 may supply D (5 bases each). V was pared by 10 bases and J by 0 bases, with 10 bases between. CDR1 ENHRY and CDR2 SYGVKD come from the germline V gene. The CDR3 runs 13 residues. The CDR3 spells CASTGHSYNEQFF. DNA for the CDR3: TGTGCCAGCACGGGGCACTCCTACAATGAGCAGTTCTTC.

This clonotype has a handful of counts. This chain connects TRBV5-1 to TRBJ2-5, with D maybe TRBD1 (6 bases). The CDR3 runs 15 residues. V was trimmed by 2 bases and J by 0 bases, leaving 11 bases between them. CDR1 SGHRS and CDR2 YFSETQ come from the germline V gene. The CDR3 DNA sequence: TGCGCCAGCAGCTTCAGGGGCTTGTACCAAGAGACCCAGTACTTC. This codes for CASSFRGLYQETQYF.

The J gene is TRBJ2-1, the V gene TRBV5-1; D may be TRBD1 or TRBD2 (5 bases each). Germline V CDR1 and CDR2: SGHRS, YFSETQ. Between the trimmed V and J ends, which lost 4 bases and 6 bases, there was a span of 17 bases. This CDR3 is 15 amino acids long. The CDR3 loop reads CASSARVSGFNEQFF. The CDR3 DNA follows: TGCGCCAGCAGCGCCAGGGTTTCGGGATTCAATGAGCAGTTCTTC.

The chain recombines TRBV5-1 with TRBJ2-5; maybe TRBD1 (6 bases). The CDR3 consists of 15 residues. Per germline, CDR1 SGHRS and CDR2 YFSETQ. Trimming pared 0 bases from V and 5 bases from J, leaving 14 bases between. In DNA, the CDR3 is TGCGCCAGCAGCTTGGGGACAGCCCGAGCGGAGACCCAGTACTTC. This sequence encodes CASSLGTARAETQYF.

This chain joins TRBV27 and TRBJ2-7; tentative D call: TRBD1 (5 bases). The CDR3 loop spans 15 amino acids. Deletions cut 5 bases from V and 4 bases from J, with 18 bases between. CDR1 MNHEY and CDR2 SMNVEV come from the germline V gene (reference sequence). The CDR3 region is CASSRQSYSAYEQYF. In DNA, the CDR3 is TGTGCCAGCAGTCGACAGAGCTACTCCGCATACGAGCAGTACTTC.

This clonotype was counted only a few times. This chain connects TRBV19 to TRBJ2-1; the D gene is possibly TRBD1 (5 bases). Germline lookup yields CDR1 LNHDA and CDR2 SQIVND (reference sequence). V lost 6 bases, J lost 4 bases, and 7 bases lay in between. The CDR3 is made up of 12 amino acids. DNA of the CDR3: TGTGCCAGTAGAAAGGGGTACAATGAGCAGTTCTTC. This codes for CASRKGYNEQFF.

This clonotype has just a few counts. The gene calls are TRBV5-1 and TRBJ2-3, with TRBD2 as a possible D gene (5 bases). V lost 0 bases to trimming and J lost 3 bases, with 29 bases between them. Germline CDR1 SGHRS, CDR2 YFSETQ. The CDR3 totals 21 residues. The CDR3 nucleotides read TGCGCCAGCAGCTTGGTACTAGTCGGCTTACTGAGTATAGGAGAAACAGATACGCAGTATTTT. This encodes CASSLVLVGLLSIGETDTQYF.

This clonotype was counted many times. This sequence joins TRBV12-3 or TRBV12-4 and TRBJ1-2; TRBD1 might be the D (5 bases). V shed 6 bases and J shed 6 bases, with 17 bases lying between them. CDR3 size: 14 residues. Here the CDR3 reads CASSPSGGIHGYTF. The DNA for the CDR3 is TGTGCCAGCAGCCCTAGCGGGGGTATCCATGGCTACACCTTC.

In this sample, this clonotype turned up a few times. The chain links TRBV5-1 to TRBJ2-7, with 8 nucleotides matching TRBD2. CDR1 is SGHRS, CDR2 YFSETQ, per germline. The CDR3 contains 16 residues. Unmatched junction bases numbered 13, after V lost 2 bases and J lost 6 bases. CDR3 sequence reads: CASSFAAGATPGEQYF. CDR3 nucleotide sequence: TGCGCCAGCAGCTTCGCAGCGGGAGCCACTCCTGGCGAGCAGTACTTC.